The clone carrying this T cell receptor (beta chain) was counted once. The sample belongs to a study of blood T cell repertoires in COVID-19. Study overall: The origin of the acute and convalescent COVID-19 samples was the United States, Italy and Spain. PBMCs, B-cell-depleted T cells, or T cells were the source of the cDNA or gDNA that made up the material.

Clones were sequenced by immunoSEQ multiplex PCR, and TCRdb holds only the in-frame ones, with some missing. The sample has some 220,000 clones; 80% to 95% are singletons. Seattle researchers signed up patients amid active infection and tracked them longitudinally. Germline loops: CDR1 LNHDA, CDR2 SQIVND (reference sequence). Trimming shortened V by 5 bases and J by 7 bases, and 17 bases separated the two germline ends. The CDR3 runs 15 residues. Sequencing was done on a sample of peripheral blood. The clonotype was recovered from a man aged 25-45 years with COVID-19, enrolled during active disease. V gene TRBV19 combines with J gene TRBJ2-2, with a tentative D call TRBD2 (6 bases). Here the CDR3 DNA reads TGTGCCAGTAGTGCGACTAGAGGAAATAACGGGGAGCTGTTTTTT. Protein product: CASSATRGNNGELFF.